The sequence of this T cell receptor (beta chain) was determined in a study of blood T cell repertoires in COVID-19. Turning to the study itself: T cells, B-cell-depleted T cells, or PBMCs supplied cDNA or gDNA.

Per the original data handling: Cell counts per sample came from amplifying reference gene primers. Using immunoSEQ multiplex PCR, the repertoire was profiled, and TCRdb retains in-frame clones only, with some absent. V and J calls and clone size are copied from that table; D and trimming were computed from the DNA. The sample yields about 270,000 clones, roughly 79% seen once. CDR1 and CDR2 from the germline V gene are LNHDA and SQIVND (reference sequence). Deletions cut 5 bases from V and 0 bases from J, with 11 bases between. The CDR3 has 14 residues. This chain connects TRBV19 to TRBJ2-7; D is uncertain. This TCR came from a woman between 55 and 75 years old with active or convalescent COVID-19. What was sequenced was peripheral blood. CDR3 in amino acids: CASSEQVSSYEQYF. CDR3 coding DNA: TGTGCCAGTAGTGAGCAGGTGAGCTCCTACGAGCAGTACTTC. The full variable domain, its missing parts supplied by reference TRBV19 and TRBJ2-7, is DGGITQSPKYLFRKEGQNVTLSCEQNLNHDAMYWYRQDPGQGLRLIYYSQIVNDFQKGDIAEGYSVSREKKESFPLTVTSAQKNPTAFYLCASSEQVSSYEQYFGPGTRLTVT.